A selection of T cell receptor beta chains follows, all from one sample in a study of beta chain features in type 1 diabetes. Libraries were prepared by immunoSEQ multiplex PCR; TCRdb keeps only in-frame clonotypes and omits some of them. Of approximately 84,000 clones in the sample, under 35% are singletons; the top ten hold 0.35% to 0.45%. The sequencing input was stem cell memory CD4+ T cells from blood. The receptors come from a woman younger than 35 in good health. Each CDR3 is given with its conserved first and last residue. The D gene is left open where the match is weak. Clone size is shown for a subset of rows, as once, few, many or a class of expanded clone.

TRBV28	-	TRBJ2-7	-	CASGKQGSGEQYF	TGTGCCAGCGGTAAACAGGGTTCGGGTGAGCAGTACTTC
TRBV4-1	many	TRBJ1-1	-	CASSLSGSGFTEAFF	TGCGCCAGCAGCCTTTCGGGATCCGGGTTCACTGAAGCTTTCTTT
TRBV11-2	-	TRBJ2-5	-	CASGVPVPEETQYF	TGTGCCAGCGGAGTCCCAGTTCCCGAAGAGACCCAGTACTTC
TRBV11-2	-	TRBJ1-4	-	CASSLGSWGDEKLFF	TGTGCCAGCAGCCTTGGGTCCTGGGGGGATGAAAAACTGTTTTTT
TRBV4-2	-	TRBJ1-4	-	CASSQDQEKLFF	TGTGCCAGCAGCCAAGACCAGGAAAAACTGTTTTTT
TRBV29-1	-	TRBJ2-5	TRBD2	CSVRSSGPQETQYF	TGCAGCGTTCGGTCTAGCGGGCCTCAAGAGACCCAGTACTTC
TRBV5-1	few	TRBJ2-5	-	CASSLDGSFETQYF	TGCGCCAGCAGCTTGGACGGGAGCTTTGAGACCCAGTACTTC
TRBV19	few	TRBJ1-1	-	CASSRQGQPVNTEAFF	TGTGCCAGTAGTCGGCAGGGGCAGCCGGTGAACACTGAAGCTTTCTTT
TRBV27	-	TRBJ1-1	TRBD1	CASSDRQGRTEAFF	TGTGCCAGCAGTGACCGACAGGGCAGGACTGAAGCTTTCTTT
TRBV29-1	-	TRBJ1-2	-	CSAARGGVIRPGYGYTF	TGCAGCGCGGCGAGAGGAGGGGTTATAAGACCGGGCTATGGCTACACCTTC
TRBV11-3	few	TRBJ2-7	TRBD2	CASSSPPGGIYEQYF	TGTGCCAGCAGCTCCCCCCCGGGGGGAATTTACGAGCAGTACTTC
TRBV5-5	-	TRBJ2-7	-	CASSLARGTLYEQYF	TGTGCCAGCAGCTTGGCCAGGGGAACTCTCTACGAGCAGTACTTC
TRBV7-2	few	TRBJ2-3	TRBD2	CASSPVRSGGGGTQYF	TGTGCCAGCAGTCCGGTCAGAAGCGGGGGTGGCGGTACGCAGTATTTT
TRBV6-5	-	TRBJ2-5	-	CASSFYSDPGETQYF	TGTGCCAGCAGTTTTTATAGCGATCCGGGGGAGACCCAGTACTTC
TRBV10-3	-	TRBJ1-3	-	CAIRTALGNTIYF	TGTGCCATCAGGACAGCCCTCGGAAACACCATATATTTT
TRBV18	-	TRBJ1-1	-	CASSQGGNEAFF	TGTGCCAGCTCACAGGGAGGGAACGAAGCTTTCTTT
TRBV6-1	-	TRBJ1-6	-	CASSEVQGTPLHF	TGTGCCAGCAGTGAGGTACAGGGAACACCCCTCCACTTT
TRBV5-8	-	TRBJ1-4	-	CASTRAGPNEKLFF	TGTGCCAGCACTCGGGCGGGGCCTAATGAAAAACTGTTTTTT
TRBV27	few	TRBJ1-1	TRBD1	CASSDSGQAMNTEAFF	TGTGCCAGCAGTGATTCGGGACAGGCAATGAACACTGAAGCTTTCTTT
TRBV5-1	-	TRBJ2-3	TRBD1	CASRTGMGNTDTQYF	TGCGCCAGCAGGACAGGGATGGGGAACACAGATACGCAGTATTTT
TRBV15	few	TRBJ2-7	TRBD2	CATSRSGIAGTYEQYF	TGTGCCACCAGCAGATCTGGTATAGCGGGAACCTACGAGCAGTACTTC
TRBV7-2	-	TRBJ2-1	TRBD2	CASSLGRGAGLNEQFF	TGTGCCAGCAGCTTAGGGCGGGGGGCCGGTCTCAATGAGCAGTTCTTC
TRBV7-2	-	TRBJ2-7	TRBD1	CASSLDRGSYEQYF	TGTGCCAGCAGCCTGGACAGGGGGTCCTACGAGCAGTACTTC
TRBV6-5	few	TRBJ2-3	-	CASSYDRSTDTQYF	TGTGCCAGCAGTTATGACAGGAGCACAGATACGCAGTATTTT
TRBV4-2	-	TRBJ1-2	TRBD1	CASSQAISGTGGYYGYTF	TGTGCCAGCAGCCAAGCAATTTCCGGGACAGGGGGATACTATGGCTACACCTTC
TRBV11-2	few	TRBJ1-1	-	CASSLDTGWAFF	TGTGCCAGCAGCTTAGATACAGGCTGGGCTTTCTTT
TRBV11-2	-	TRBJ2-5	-	CASSFSVITETQYF	TGTGCCAGCAGCTTCTCGGTAATTACGGAGACCCAGTACTTC
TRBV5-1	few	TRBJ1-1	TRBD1	CASSFEGATEAFF	TGCGCCAGCAGCTTTGAGGGGGCCACTGAAGCTTTCTTT
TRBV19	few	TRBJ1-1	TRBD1	CASSIPGQGKDTEAFF	TGTGCCAGTAGTATCCCCGGACAGGGAAAGGACACTGAAGCTTTCTTT